This T cell receptor beta chain was captured in a study of beta chain features in type 1 diabetes. V was clipped by 4 bases and J by 5 bases; unmatched bases: 14. The CDR3 extends over 17 amino acids. Germline V gene lookup returns CDR1 SGDLS and CDR2 YYNGEE. Every isolated RNA sample was fully reverse transcribed, so sequencing captured expressed TCRB transcripts. TCRdb keeps only in-frame clones here, not all; method: immunoSEQ multiplex PCR. The table lists 240,000 or so clones, around 26% of them singletons. The sample consisted of central memory CD4+ T cells from blood. The TCR sequence derives from a young man in good health. The rearrangement joins TRBV9 to TRBJ2-1; 8 bases map to TRBD2. CDR3 sequence (DNA): TGTGCCAGCAGCCTAAGCCTAGCGGGTGCGGGTGACAATGAGCAGTTCTTC. This codes for CASSLSLAGAGDNEQFF.